Below are 29 T cell receptor beta chains sequenced from a single sample in a study of T cell responses to AZD1222 COVID-19 vaccine. Produced via immunoSEQ multiplex PCR; TCRdb's table is partial and in-frame only. This table has roughly 180,000 clones, approximately 90% appearing once. Here the sequenced sample was peripheral blood, taken on day 0 of AZD1222 vaccination. All receptors derive from an adult in good health.

The chain carries TRBV15 and TRBJ2-7; unclear D gene. Between the trimmed V and J ends, which lost 1 base and 2 bases, there was a span of 21 bases. Germline V CDR1 and CDR2: LNHNV, YYDKDF (reference sequence). The CDR3 totals 18 residues. The CDR3 sequence is CATSRASKISSGTYEQYF. As DNA, the CDR3 is TGTGCCACCAGCAGAGCCTCGAAGATATCGTCCGGAACCTACGAGCAGTACTTC. The complete variable domain, with remaining parts taken from reference TRBV15 and TRBJ2-7, reads DAMVIQNPRYQVTQFGKPVTLSCSQTLNHNVMYWYQQKSSQAPKLLFHYYDKDFNNEADTPDNFQSRRPNTSFCFLDIRSPGLGDTAMYLCATSRASKISSGTYEQYFGPGTRLTVT.

The chain is built from TRBV9 and TRBJ2-1, with 8 bases identical to TRBD2. The CDR3 loop spans 16 amino acids. Germline CDR1 and CDR2: SGDLS and YYNGEE. The trim removed 0 bases at V and 4 bases at J, leaving 6 bases unmatched. The CDR3 coding sequence is TGTGCCAGCAGCGTAGGGGGTAGCGGGGCTTACAATGAGCAGTTCTTC. Translation gives CASSVGGSGAYNEQFF. The full variable domain, in which reference TRBV9 and TRBJ2-1 provide the parts outside the CDR3, is DSGVTQTPKHLITATGQRVTLRCSPRSGDLSVYWYQQSLDQGLQFLIQYYNGEERAKGNILERFSAQQFPDLHSELNLSSLELGDSALYFCASSVGGSGAYNEQFFGPGTRLTVL.

Written as DNA, the CDR3 is TGTGCCAGCAGCTCACGGGACAGGGGGATGAACACTGAAGCTTTCTTT. This codes for CASSSRDRGMNTEAFF. V and J are TRBV7-9 and TRBJ1-1; 11 bases map to TRBD1. The CDR3 covers 16 residues. Germline V lookup: CDR1 SEHNR, CDR2 FQNEAQ (reference sequence). Trimming cost V 4 bases and J 0 bases; bases outside gene matches: 4.

The chain employs TRBV6-1 and TRBJ2-7; D remains unclear. V lost 2 bases, J lost 4 bases, and 6 bases lay in between. The CDR3 has 12 amino acids. The germline V gene encodes CDR1 MNHNS and CDR2 SASEGT. The CDR3 loop is CASSERGYEQYF. The CDR3 DNA is TGTGCCAGCAGTGAACGAGGTTACGAGCAGTACTTC.

The chain is built from TRBV19 and TRBJ2-2; D unclear. The germline V gene has CDR1 LNHDA and CDR2 SQIVND (reference sequence). This CDR3 spans 13 amino acids. V dropped 1 base and J dropped 6 bases, with 6 bases sitting between them. This CDR3 is CASSIVGSGELFF. As DNA, the CDR3 is TGTGCCAGTAGTATAGTGGGCTCCGGGGAGCTGTTTTTT.

CDR3 in amino acids: CAWRVSGLTTGYTF. CDR3 in DNA: TGTGCCTGGAGAGTTTCGGGACTTACGACGGGCTACACCTTC. The chain employs TRBV30 and TRBJ1-2, with a tentative D call TRBD1 (5 bases). In germline, CDR1 is GTSNPN, CDR2 SVGIG (reference sequence). The CDR3 spans 14 residues. The ends were cut back, 3 bases at V and 8 bases at J, with 19 bases in the middle.

The table lists this clone with a few counts. V and J are TRBV9 and TRBJ2-1; no clear D gene. V shed 6 bases and J shed 3 bases, with 16 bases lying between them. The CDR3 runs 15 residues. In germline, CDR1 is SGDLS, CDR2 YYNGEE. The CDR3 reads CASTASSKHYNEQFF. CDR3 nucleotide sequence: TGTGCCAGCACCGCTTCCTCGAAACACTACAATGAGCAGTTCTTC.

J is TRBJ2-1 and V is TRBV9; D possibly corresponds to TRBD1 (6 bases). V lost 5 bases, J lost 6 bases, and 15 bases lay in between. The CDR3 is 14 amino acids. The V gene's germline CDR1 is SGDLS and CDR2 YYNGEE. The CDR3 region has the DNA TGTGCCAGCAGTGACACAGGGCTCCCCAATGAGCAGTTCTTC. Its protein is CASSDTGLPNEQFF.

This chain joins TRBV19 and TRBJ1-5; D remains ambiguous. This CDR3 has 19 amino acids. The V and J ends lost 1 base and 0 bases respectively, with 19 bases between them. The germline CDR1 and CDR2 sequences are LNHDA and SQIVND (reference sequence). The CDR3 loop reads CASSIGADYDLYSNQPQHF. CDR3 DNA sequence: TGTGCCAGTAGTATAGGGGCAGATTACGACCTATATAGCAATCAGCCCCAGCATTTT.

The chain uses TRBV28 and TRBJ1-1, with D perhaps TRBD1 (5 bases). From germline, CDR1 is MDHEN and CDR2 SYDVKM. CDR3 length: 13 residues. Trimming took off 6 bases at V and 12 bases at J, with 20 bases between the two ends. Here the CDR3 DNA reads TGTGCCAGCAGCCCACGGCCGGGGCTCGAATCTTTCTTT. This gives the protein CASSPRPGLESFF.

The V gene is TRBV5-1, the J gene TRBJ2-7; D may match TRBD1 or TRBD2 (5 bases each). The V gene lost 0 bases and the J gene lost 4 bases, with 14 bases spanning the gap. Germline V gives CDR1 SGHRS, CDR2 YFSETQ. The length of the CDR3 is 15 residues. CDR3 protein: CASSLGNRGIYEQYF. The CDR3, as DNA: TGCGCCAGCAGCTTGGGGAACCGGGGCATTTACGAGCAGTACTTC.

This chain links TRBV19 with TRBJ1-4; D is undetermined. The germline V gene encodes CDR1 LNHDA and CDR2 SQIVND (reference sequence). This CDR3 is 16 amino acids long. V lost 5 bases to trimming and J lost 6 bases, with 19 bases between them. CDR3 sequence: CASSWTTGWSHEKLFF. CDR3 nucleotides: TGTGCCAGTAGTTGGACGACGGGCTGGTCGCATGAAAAACTGTTTTTT.

The chain is built from TRBV4-3 and TRBJ2-3; tentative D call: TRBD1 (6 bases). V was shortened by 1 base and J by 2 bases, with 16 bases between the two germline ends. The length of the CDR3 is 17 residues. The germline V gene encodes CDR1 LGHNA and CDR2 YSLEER. DNA of the CDR3: TGCGCCAGCAGCCAAGTATTCAGGGGCCTTCTCACAGATACGCAGTATTTT. It translates to CASSQVFRGLLTDTQYF.

This rearrangement joins TRBV3-1 (or the pseudogene TRBV3-2) to TRBJ1-6; 8 bases are a match to TRBD1. CDR1 and CDR2 (germline): LGHDT, YNNKEL (reference sequence). V shed 5 bases and J 0 bases; nucleotides not matched to a gene: 12. The CDR3 sequence is 19 residues long. The CDR3 is CASSSRQGNSGSYNSPLHF. CDR3 nucleotide sequence: TGTGCCAGCAGCAGTCGACAGGGGAACTCAGGCTCCTATAATTCACCCCTCCACTTT.

CDR3 nucleotides: TGTGCCTGGAGTGTACGCACAGTCTCCTGGGGAAACACCATATATTTT. This gives the protein CAWSVRTVSWGNTIYF. V usage is TRBV30 and J usage is TRBJ1-3; no clear D gene. CDR1 GTSNPN and CDR2 SVGIG come from the germline V gene (reference sequence). The CDR3 runs 16 residues. Trimming cost V 0 bases and J 4 bases, with 16 bases left between them.

The rearrangement uses TRBV29-1 and TRBJ1-1, with unresolved D. The CDR3 spans 10 residues. Germline-derived CDR1 and CDR2 are SQVTM and ANQGSEA. The ends were cut back, 5 bases at V and 7 bases at J, with 8 bases in the middle. CDR3 sequence reads: CSVLKGEAFF. CDR3 sequence (DNA): TGCAGCGTTCTGAAGGGTGAAGCTTTCTTT.

The chain links TRBV18 to TRBJ2-2, with 7 bases matching TRBD1. The CDR3 totals 16 residues. From germline, CDR1 is KGHSH and CDR2 LQKENI. V dropped 4 bases and J dropped 0; count of bases not matched to a gene: 5. The CDR3 sequence: CASSQVGGANTGELFF. DNA of the CDR3: TGTGCCAGCTCACAAGTAGGGGGCGCGAACACCGGGGAGCTGTTTTTT.

CDR3 sequence (DNA): TGTGCCAGCAACAACGGGGACTCAACTAATGAAAAACTGTTTTTT. The encoded protein is CASNNGDSTNEKLFF. The V and J genes are TRBV9 and TRBJ1-4, with D perhaps TRBD1 (5 bases). Per the germline V gene, CDR1 is SGDLS and CDR2 is YYNGEE. V gave up 6 bases and J gave up 0 bases, with 12 bases separating them. The CDR3 sequence is 15 residues long. The complete variable domain, with remaining parts taken from reference TRBV9 and TRBJ1-4, reads DSGVTQTPKHLITATGQRVTLRCSPRSGDLSVYWYQQSLDQGLQFLIQYYNGEERAKGNILERFSAQQFPDLHSELNLSSLELGDSALYFCASNNGDSTNEKLFFGSGTQLSVL.

V usage is TRBV19 and J usage is TRBJ2-5; D is ambiguous. The germline V and J ends were trimmed by 2 bases and 5 bases, with 12 bases remaining between them. Germline assignment: CDR1 LNHDA and CDR2 SQIVND (reference sequence). The CDR3 is 14 residues long. The DNA for the CDR3 is TGTGCCAGTAGTATAAGCCCCGGTCGGGAGACCCAGTACTTC. Translation: CASSISPGRETQYF.

The chain couples TRBV29-1 to TRBJ2-5; possibly TRBD1 or TRBD2 for D (5 bases each). The CDR3 totals 12 residues. V lost 6 bases and J 4 bases, leaving 12 bases between the germline ends. Germline values: CDR1 SQVTM, CDR2 ANQGSEA. DNA of the CDR3: TGCAGCGTGGGGAGAGGGGTAGAGACCCAGTACTTC. Translated, it gives CSVGRGVETQYF.

This chain uses TRBV19 with TRBJ1-5; D is unresolved. CDR1 LNHDA and CDR2 SQIVND come from the germline V gene (reference sequence). The CDR3 sequence is 14 residues long. Trimming removed 3 bases at V and 5 bases at J, with 11 bases between. The CDR3 region is CASSIWGADQPQHF. In DNA, the CDR3 is TGTGCCAGTAGTATCTGGGGAGCGGATCAGCCCCAGCATTTT.

This clone was found once. The gene calls are TRBV19 and TRBJ1-6; 8 nucleotides agree with TRBD1. CDR1 is LNHDA and CDR2 is SQIVND in the germline V gene (reference sequence). With V trimmed by 5 bases and J by 5 bases, 2 bases remained unmatched. This CDR3 has 14 residues. As DNA, the CDR3 is TGTGCCAGTAGTGCGACAGGGGATAATTCACCCCTCCACTTT. This encodes CASSATGDNSPLHF.

This clone has just one count. The chain carries TRBV10-3 and TRBJ1-5; 12 bases are shared with TRBD1. This CDR3 region has 16 residues. The trim removed 2 bases at V and 7 bases at J, leaving 6 bases unmatched. Germline CDR1 ENHRY, CDR2 SYGVKD. This CDR3 reads CAISEPGQGAGQPQHF. CDR3 sequence (DNA): TGTGCCATCAGTGAGCCGGGACAGGGGGCAGGACAGCCCCAGCATTTT.

CDR3 loop: CASSLDRGEPYEQYF. CDR3 sequence (DNA): TGTGCCAGCAGCTTAGATCGGGGGGAACCTTACGAGCAGTACTTC. The chain employs TRBV7-2 and TRBJ2-7; 7 nucleotides agree with TRBD2. The J segment lost 4 bases and the V segment lost 1 base, leaving 7 bases of the junction unmatched. Germline CDR1 SGHTA, CDR2 FQGNSA. This CDR3 is 15 amino acids long.

This chain uses TRBV5-4 with TRBJ1-4; no clear D gene. With 2 bases removed from V and 5 bases from J, the gap between germline ends came to 10 bases. Germline V gives CDR1 SGHNT, CDR2 YYREEE (reference sequence). The CDR3 covers 14 residues. CDR3 sequence reads: CASSFPGTNEKLFF. The CDR3 nucleotides read TGTGCCAGCAGCTTTCCGGGAACCAATGAAAAACTGTTTTTT.

The CDR3 coding sequence is TGTGCCAGTCGGGGCTCAAGCTCTGGAAACACCATATATTTT. The encoded protein is CASRGSSSGNTIYF. The chain couples TRBV19 to TRBJ1-3; D might be TRBD1 (5 bases). The CDR3 length is 14 residues. The germline V and J ends were trimmed by 8 bases and 0 bases, with 11 bases remaining between them. Germline CDR1 reads LNHDA; CDR2 reads SQIVND (reference sequence).

V and J are TRBV9 and TRBJ1-1; no firm D call. The CDR3 extends over 11 amino acids. The V and J ends lost 4 bases and 9 bases respectively, with 10 bases between them. Germline V CDR1 and CDR2: SGDLS, YYNGEE. This chain's CDR3 is CASSKGHQAFF. Here the CDR3 DNA reads TGTGCCAGCAGCAAGGGCCACCAAGCTTTCTTT.

The rearrangement uses TRBV9 and TRBJ2-7, with a tentative D call TRBD1 (6 bases). Germline values: CDR1 SGDLS, CDR2 YYNGEE. The length of the CDR3 is 15 residues. V was cut by 0 bases and J by 2 bases, with 12 bases left in between. The CDR3 is CASSVGGQQTYEQYF. In nucleotides, the CDR3 is TGTGCCAGCAGCGTAGGAGGACAGCAAACCTACGAGCAGTACTTC.

The chain uses TRBV11-2 and TRBJ2-3; 11 positions match TRBD2. There are 19 residues in the CDR3. Trimming took 0 bases from V and 1 from J; bases not matched to a gene: 9. Germline lookup yields CDR1 SGHAT and CDR2 FQNNGV. This CDR3 reads CASSLDRWETSGGTDTQYF. The CDR3 nucleotides are TGTGCCAGCAGCTTAGATCGGTGGGAGACTAGCGGGGGCACAGATACGCAGTATTTT.